This is a list of T cell receptor beta chains from one sample in a study of CD8 T cells in ankylosing spondylitis. TCRdb reanalysed the 5' RACE reads using MiXCR and keeps one entry per CDR3 protein. The sample comprises roughly 130,000 distinct CDR3 sequences, over 6.5% of which are singletons, and about 12% rests with the top ten. Input material: blood, either unsorted or a sorted T cell fraction (not recorded which). The source is a male donor with ankylosing spondylitis or in good health (not recorded which). Both conserved end residues are part of each CDR3. Fields, in order: J gene, V gene, CDR3 protein.

TRBJ2-2 TRBV5-1 CATYTGTGVTGELFF
TRBJ1-2 TRBV12-3/TRBV12-4 CASSFQQGNYGYTF
TRBJ1-1 TRBV5-1 CASSHPSGGRHTEAFF
TRBJ2-4 TRBV15 CATSRDRRDIQYF
TRBJ2-1 TRBV7-8 CASSELAGGSRNEQFF
TRBJ1-1 TRBV6-2/TRBV6-3 CASKSRGQLRGTEAFF
TRBJ2-1 TRBV29-1 CSVGAGGPMNEQFF
TRBJ2-7 TRBV6-1 CASSHTGALSSYEQYF
TRBJ2-1 TRBV27 CASARGEDEQFF
TRBJ2-2 TRBV20-1 CSAPWVGVNTGELFF
TRBJ2-3 TRBV12-3/TRBV12-4 CASTYARGADTQYF
TRBJ2-3 TRBV5-1 CASSRQGETDTQYF
TRBJ2-6 TRBV13 CASSYSGANVLTF
TRBJ2-7 TRBV20-1 CSARVSSGTNEQYF
TRBJ1-1 TRBV28 CANSPPGRETEAFF
TRBJ1-3 TRBV5-1 CASSGDSRGSGNTIYF
TRBJ2-5 TRBV7-2 CASSSWAAEQETQYF
TRBJ2-6 TRBV3-1 CASSHGTGGAGANVLTF
TRBJ1-2 TRBV5-5 CASSGHGQTINYGYTF
TRBJ2-3 TRBV7-2 CASSLQRDTDTQYF
TRBJ1-2 TRBV12-3/TRBV12-4 CASSDQGNYGYTF
TRBJ2-5 TRBV5-1 CASSGGQQETQYF
TRBJ2-5 TRBV20-1 CSARDSTGEETQYF
TRBJ2-3 TRBV3-1 CATSPDGGVRADTQYF
TRBJ1-3 TRBV9 CASSTDGGSSGGNTIYF
TRBJ2-1 TRBV5-1 CASRGYNEQFF
TRBJ2-2 TRBV15 CATRLGQPNTGELFF
TRBJ2-5 TRBV30 CAWSVGAWETQYF
TRBJ2-7 TRBV5-8 CASPEGSPYEQYF
TRBJ2-5 TRBV7-3 CASSLSTRQGYQETQYF
TRBJ2-1 TRBV12-3/TRBV12-4 CASSQGDAWGNEQFF